This TCR beta chain derives from a study of shared clonotypes between healthy human individuals. Only CD45RO-negative cells positively selected for CCR7 counted as naive CD8 cells, so terminally differentiated effector memory CD45RA+ cells were excluded. The V and J ends lost 2 bases and 6 bases respectively, with 17 bases between them. Germline CDR1 reads SEHNR; CDR2 reads FQNEAQ (reference sequence). The CDR3 length is 16 residues. Clones were sequenced by immunoSEQ multiplex PCR, and TCRdb holds only the in-frame ones, with some missing. The table lists some 2.1 million clones, about 95% of them singletons.

This TCR came from a man younger than 35 in good health. The specimen was naive CD8+ T cells sorted from blood. This rearrangement joins TRBV7-9 to TRBJ2-1; a possible D gene is TRBD2 (7 bases). The CDR3 DNA reads TGTGCCAGCAGCTTAACCCCCGGGCGGGGGCTCAATGAGCAGTTCTTC. Its translation is CASSLTPGRGLNEQFF.